This TCR beta chain was observed in a study of CD8 T cells in Susac syndrome. RNA totalling about 0.45 to 1 ug underwent reverse transcription with random hexamers. TCRdb recomputed calls from the immunoSEQ multiplex PCR reads with MiXCR, one row per CDR3 protein. The sample shows 250,000 to 300,000 distinct CDR3 sequences, over 75% of them seen only once. Germline V gene data show CDR1 as SGHTA and CDR2 as FQGTGA. The CDR3 has 13 residues. The V and J ends lost 1 base and 6 bases respectively, with 9 bases between them. This clonotype was counted a few times. Sequencing of TCR beta was performed on blood CD8+ T cells and on blood CD4+ T cells. The multiple sclerosis control cohort comprised treatment-naive individuals presenting with stable or active relapsing-remitting disease. Purification of the CD8+ and CD4+ T cells relied on negative isolation, and TEMRA cells underwent FACS enrichment.

The source is a human donor with multiple sclerosis. The chain has TRBV7-3 and TRBJ1-1; D uncertain. Sequencing used CD8+ T cells from PBMCs. The CDR3 protein is CASSLISSAEAFF. The CDR3 coding sequence is TGTGCCAGCAGCTTAATTTCGTCCGCTGAAGCTTTCTTT.